This entry describes one TCR beta chain. One junction end disagrees with the germline gene, perhaps due to a read error. This specimen belongs to a study of control samples from healthy donors and cancer patients. Clones were read by immunoSEQ multiplex PCR, and TCRdb kept only the in-frame ones, dropping some. The sample yields 6,000 to 7,500 clones, 65% to 80% seen once. The TCR originated in a male donor with melanoma. What was sequenced was formalin-fixed, paraffin-embedded tissue.

In nucleotides, the CDR3 is TGTGCCAGCAGCTTTAGTTCCCGGGACACCAACTACGAGCAGTATTTC. Amino acid sequence: CASSFSSRDTNYEQYF. The chain carries TRBV11-2 and TRBJ2-7; D is perhaps TRBD1 (6 bases). The CDR3 is made up of 16 amino acids. CDR1 and CDR2 (germline): SGHAT, FQNNGV.